Sequencing of this TCR beta chain was carried out in a study of identical twins. Using its own MiXCR run on the 5' RACE reads, TCRdb lists one record per CDR3 protein. The data show just over 500,000 distinct CDR3 sequences, approximately 22% seen once. This same sample was also taken into another study, of T cells expressing NK-cell markers.

This TCR was recovered from a woman under 30 in good health. The sequencing input was CD4+ T cells sorted from blood.

The CDR3 loop is CSAREWAGQSYEQYF. CDR3 nucleotide sequence: TGCAGTGCTAGAGAGTGGGCCGGGCAGTCCTACGAGCAGTACTTC. V and J are TRBV20-1 and TRBJ2-7; D remains unclear. Trimming shortened V by 0 bases and J by 1 base, and 13 bases separated the two germline ends. This CDR3 contains 15 residues. Per germline, CDR1 DFQATT and CDR2 SNEGSKA (reference sequence).